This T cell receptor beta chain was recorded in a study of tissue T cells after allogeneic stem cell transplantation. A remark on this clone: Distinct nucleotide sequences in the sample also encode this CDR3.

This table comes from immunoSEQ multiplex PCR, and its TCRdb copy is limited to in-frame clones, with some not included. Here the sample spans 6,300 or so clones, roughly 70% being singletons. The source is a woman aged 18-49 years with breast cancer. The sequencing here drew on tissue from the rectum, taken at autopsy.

DNA for the CDR3: TGTGCCAGCAGTTTATTTTCCAGCTACAATGAGCAGTTCTTC. It yields the protein CASSLFSSYNEQFF. This chain joins TRBV28 and TRBJ2-1; no firm D call. Germline V gene lookup returns CDR1 MDHEN and CDR2 SYDVKM. The germline V and J ends were trimmed by 1 base and 3 bases, with 7 bases remaining between them. CDR3 size: 14 residues. The full variable domain, rest sourced from reference TRBV28 and TRBJ2-1, is DVKVTQSSRYLVKRTGEKVFLECVQDMDHENMFWYRQDPGLGLRLIYFSYDVKMKEKGDIPEGYSVSREKKERFSLILESASTNQTSMYLCASSLFSSYNEQFFGPGTRLTVL.